This T cell receptor (beta chain) appears in the sequencing data of a study of blood T cell repertoires in COVID-19. Enrolled through a virtual design, the participants were between 18 and 89 years of age and came from fewer than 30 US areas. Membership in each cohort depended on participant-reported clinical history. Either two negative PCRs, clearance, or symptom resolution qualified Cohort 3 donors as recovered. The CDR3 length is 12 residues. Germline V lookup: CDR1 SGHRS, CDR2 YFSETQ. Trimming took off 5 bases at V and 4 bases at J, with 9 bases between the two ends. The count of this clone is one. Repertoires were generated with immunoSEQ multiplex PCR, while TCRdb's copy carries only in-frame clones and drops some. The profile shows about 480,000 clones, roughly 90% of them singletons.

Specimen: PBMCs or T cells enriched from blood (not recorded which). The V and J genes are TRBV5-1 and TRBJ1-2; no reliable D call. This TCR was recovered from a woman in her 40s who had recovered from COVID-19. In DNA form, the CDR3 reads TGCGCCAGCAGGCTGGAGGGCTATGGCTACACCTTC. It codes for CASRLEGYGYTF. The full variable domain, completed using reference TRBV5-1 and TRBJ1-2, is KAGVTQTPRYLIKTRGQQVTLSCSPISGHRSVSWYQQTPGQGLQFLFEYFSETQRNKGNFPGRFSGRQFSNSRSEMNVSTLELGDSALYLCASRLEGYGYTFGSGTRLTVV.